Following are 28 T cell receptor beta chains from one sample sequenced in a study of T-cell memory formation after mild COVID-19. From the 5' RACE reads, TCRdb called clonotypes with MiXCR, one entry per CDR3 protein. The repertoire has about 260,000 distinct CDR3 sequences, roughly a sixth of them found once; the top ten carry around a fifth. The sequenced sample consisted of PBMCs or a T cell subset sorted from them (not recorded which). These receptors all come from a man younger than 35 who had mild COVID-19 (a few samples of this study predate the infection). Cell type and time point are not known.

This clonotype came up a few times. This chain connects TRBV7-2 to TRBJ1-1; possible D gene TRBD1, 5 bases. The CDR3 is made up of 11 amino acids. V lost 5 bases, J lost 11 bases, and 12 bases lay in between. Germline loops: CDR1 SGHTA, CDR2 FQGNSA. This CDR3 reads CASSNGGTAFF. DNA for the CDR3: TGTGCCAGCAGCAACGGCGGGACGGCTTTCTTT.

This clonotype was picked up a small number of times. The chain joins TRBV4-1 to TRBJ2-3; 8 bases agree with TRBD1. Germline assignment: CDR1 MGHRA and CDR2 YSYEKL. This CDR3 comprises 15 residues. Losses at the gene ends were 4 bases for V and 2 bases for J; bases not matched to a gene: 5. DNA for the CDR3: TGCGCCAGCAGCCCCCTCAGGGGGCTCACAGATACGCAGTATTTT. Translated: CASSPLRGLTDTQYF.

The CDR3 DNA reads as TGTGCCAGCAGTTACTCCACTTGGACTAGCGGGGACTACGAGCAGTACTTC. It translates to CASSYSTWTSGDYEQYF. The chain is built from TRBV6-2 or TRBV6-3 and TRBJ2-7; TRBD2 matches 12 bases. This CDR3 has 17 residues. Trimming cost V 0 bases and J 3 bases; bases outside gene matches: 6. Germline V gene data show CDR1 as MNHEY and CDR2 as SVGEGT.

This clonotype was observed a few times. The rearrangement uses TRBV20-1 and TRBJ2-2, with a tentative D call TRBD1 (9 bases). This CDR3 contains 16 residues. V was trimmed by 0 bases and J by 6 bases, leaving 17 bases between them. Germline-derived CDR1 and CDR2 are DFQATT and SNEGSKA (reference sequence). The CDR3 bases are TGCAGTGCTAGAGATAGCGGGACAGGGACCGCCGGGGAGCTGTTTTTT. It translates to CSARDSGTGTAGELFF.

The chain couples TRBV19 to TRBJ2-1, with TRBD2 matching over 9 bases. Germline V CDR1 and CDR2: LNHDA, SQIVND (reference sequence). The CDR3 runs 19 residues. V lost 5 bases to trimming and J lost 2 bases; unmatched junction nucleotides: 16. CDR3 amino acids: CASSFRAGGLHVPYNEQFF. The CDR3 region has the DNA TGTGCCAGTAGTTTCCGAGCGGGGGGCCTACATGTCCCCTACAATGAGCAGTTCTTC.

The V call is TRBV25-1, the J call TRBJ1-2; D gene ambiguous. This CDR3 has 13 residues. Looked up from germline, CDR1 is MGHDK and CDR2 is SYGVNS. V was cut by 4 bases and J by 6 bases, with 12 bases left in between. CDR3 bases: TGTGCCAGCAGTGGCGGCCTGTTCGATGGCTACACCTTC. This gives the protein CASSGGLFDGYTF.

The chain uses TRBV4-3 and TRBJ1-6, with 11 bases fitting TRBD1. Losses at the gene ends were 1 base for V and 9 bases for J; bases not matched to a gene: 8. CDR1 LGHNA and CDR2 YSLEER come from the germline V gene. The CDR3 runs to 17 residues. CDR3 region: CASSQGLKGTGGSPLHF. The CDR3 nucleotides read TGCGCCAGCAGCCAAGGCCTCAAAGGGACAGGGGGTTCACCCCTCCACTTT.

The chain couples TRBV7-8 to TRBJ2-2; a possible D gene is TRBD1 (6 bases). This CDR3 has 15 amino acids. Trimming took off 5 bases at V and 0 bases at J, with 10 bases between the two ends. Germline loops: CDR1 SGHVS, CDR2 FQNEAQ. The CDR3 DNA reads as TGTGCCAGCAGCCCGGACAGCACGAACACCGGGGAGCTGTTTTTT. Translation: CASSPDSTNTGELFF.

This clonotype was recorded many times. The rearrangement joins TRBV6-6 to TRBJ2-3; the D is unclear. Trimming left V 2 bases short and J 2 bases short, with 11 bases between. Per the germline V gene, CDR1 is MNHNY and CDR2 is SVGAGI (reference sequence). The length of the CDR3 is 15 residues. The CDR3 DNA is TGTGCCAGCAGTTACGGTCGACTCTACACAGATACGCAGTATTTT. Its translation: CASSYGRLYTDTQYF.

J is TRBJ1-2 and V is TRBV3-1; 9 positions agree with TRBD1. Germline CDR1 LGHDT, CDR2 YNNKEL (reference sequence). The CDR3 length is 14 residues. After removal of 4 bases from V and 4 bases from J, the junction contained 4 bases not matched to a gene. CDR3 bases: TGTGCCAGCAGCCTCCTACAGGGGGCCTATGGCTACACCTTC. It specifies CASSLLQGAYGYTF.

The V call is TRBV12-3 or TRBV12-4, the J call TRBJ2-2; 7 nucleotides agree with TRBD1. J was trimmed by 6 bases and V by 2 bases; bases with no gene match: 9. This CDR3 spans 16 amino acids. The CDR3 sequence: CASSLLSGGLAGELFF. CDR3 in DNA: TGTGCCAGCAGTTTACTCTCAGGGGGTTTGGCCGGGGAGCTGTTTTTT.

V usage is TRBV4-1 and J usage is TRBJ2-5; the match to TRBD1 covers 9 bases. Germline V CDR1 and CDR2: MGHRA, YSYEKL. The V segment lost 2 bases and the J segment 7 bases; nucleotides outside the gene matches: 5. The CDR3 contains 14 residues. CDR3 DNA sequence: TGCGCCAGCAGCCAAACAGGGGGCTGGGCGACCCAGTACTTC. It yields the protein CASSQTGGWATQYF.

This chain uses TRBV6-4 with TRBJ2-3; D is uncertain. CDR1 is MRHNA and CDR2 is SNTAGT in the germline V gene. Trimming took 2 bases from V and 0 from J, leaving 3 bases between them. CDR3 size: 13 residues. The CDR3 is CASSDGSTDTQYF. CDR3 bases: TGTGCCAGCAGTGACGGTAGCACAGATACGCAGTATTTT.

This clonotype was seen a handful of times. The chain couples TRBV29-1 to TRBJ2-1, with TRBD2 matching 11 bases. The V gene's germline CDR1 is SQVTM and CDR2 ANQGSEA. The CDR3 extends over 14 amino acids. Trimming removed 8 bases from V and 6 bases from J; junction bases left unmatched: 9. CDR3 in amino acids: CSISRLAGTNEQFF. In DNA, the CDR3 is TGCAGCATCTCCCGACTAGCGGGGACCAATGAGCAGTTCTTC.

CDR3 residues: CASSRPGYGNTIYF. The CDR3, as DNA: TGCGCCAGCAGCCGCCCGGGGTATGGAAACACCATATATTTT. The rearrangement links TRBV4-1 to TRBJ1-3; D gene ambiguous. Trimming pared 4 bases from V and 3 bases from J, leaving 10 bases between. There are 14 residues in the CDR3. Germline CDR1 MGHRA, CDR2 YSYEKL.

This clonotype appeared a few times. V is TRBV29-1 and J is TRBJ1-2, with TRBD1 as a possible D gene (5 bases). The CDR3 runs 12 residues. Trimming removed 6 bases at V and 5 bases at J, with 13 bases between. Germline values: CDR1 SQVTM, CDR2 ANQGSEA. CDR3 sequence: CSVGAQGYGYTF. The DNA of the CDR3 is TGCAGCGTCGGGGCCCAGGGATATGGCTACACCTTC.

This rearrangement joins TRBV20-1 to TRBJ1-2; D is perhaps TRBD1 (6 bases). Trimming shortened V by 5 bases and J by 4 bases, and 20 bases separated the two germline ends. There are 15 residues in the CDR3. Looked up from germline, CDR1 is DFQATT and CDR2 is SNEGSKA (reference sequence). The DNA of the CDR3 is TGCAGTGCTCAGCCCCAGCAGGGGAGGTCCTATGGCTACACCTTC. Its translation: CSAQPQQGRSYGYTF.

The chain is built from TRBV6-1 and TRBJ2-7; D possibly corresponds to TRBD1 (5 bases). Germline V gene lookup returns CDR1 MNHNS and CDR2 SASEGT. The V gene lost 3 bases and the J gene lost 2 bases, with 8 bases spanning the gap. The CDR3 has 13 residues. The CDR3 sequence is CASSEGRTYEQYV. For the CDR3, the DNA is TGTGCCAGCAGTGAGGGGCGGACCTACGAGCAGTACGTC.

There are a few counts of this clonotype. The chain links TRBV5-5 to TRBJ1-1, with a weak D call TRBD1 (5 bases). Germline loops: CDR1 SGHKS, CDR2 YYEKEE (reference sequence). The CDR3 runs 14 residues. The V end was cut by 0 bases, the J end by 11 bases, with 17 bases between. CDR3 nucleotide sequence: TGTGCCAGCAGCTTGGCGACAGCCAATCTTTATGCTTTCTTT. Its protein is CASSLATANLYAFF.

This chain connects TRBV9 to TRBJ2-2; TRBD1 might be the D (6 bases). This CDR3 comprises 15 residues. Germline CDR1 reads SGDLS; CDR2 reads YYNGEE. Trimming took off 3 bases at V and 3 bases at J, with 12 bases between the two ends. CDR3 in DNA: TGTGCCAGCAGCGAAGGAAGGGGGTACACCGGGGAGCTGTTTTTT. Encoded protein: CASSEGRGYTGELFF.

This rearrangement joins TRBV6-2 or TRBV6-3 to TRBJ2-5; D is possibly TRBD1 (6 bases). Trimming cost V 11 bases and J 1 base, with 14 bases left between them. The CDR3 has 13 residues. The germline V gene has CDR1 MNHEY and CDR2 SVGEGT. The CDR3 DNA sequence: TGTGCCGGACAGCCATCCGGCCAAGAGACCCAGTACTTC. This codes for CAGQPSGQETQYF.

This clonotype was picked up many times. V is TRBV5-1 and J is TRBJ2-7, with 9 bases matching TRBD1. Germline V lookup: CDR1 SGHRS, CDR2 YFSETQ. This CDR3 comprises 14 residues. V trimming: 3 bases; J trimming: 4 bases; junction bases outside the gene matches: 5. The CDR3 DNA reads TGCGCCAGCAGCTCTACAGGGGGCAGGTACGAGCAGTACTTC. Its protein product is CASSSTGGRYEQYF. Full variable domain (missing parts from reference TRBV5-1 and TRBJ2-7): KAGVTQTPRYLIKTRGQQVTLSCSPISGHRSVSWYQQTPGQGLQFLFEYFSETQRNKGNFPGRFSGRQFSNSRSEMNVSTLELGDSALYLCASSSTGGRYEQYFGPGTRLTVT.

The J gene is TRBJ1-1, the V gene TRBV6-5; maybe TRBD1 (6 bases). CDR1 is MNHEY, CDR2 SVGAGI, per germline. Trimming left V 11 bases short and J 11 bases short, with 18 bases between. This CDR3 contains 11 residues. The CDR3: CAANGQGRAFF. The CDR3 nucleotides read TGTGCCGCCAACGGGCAGGGGAGGGCTTTCTTT.

V is TRBV5-5 and J is TRBJ2-3; 9 bases align to TRBD1. The germline gives CDR1 SGHKS, CDR2 YYEKEE (reference sequence). Trimming at V came to 0 bases and at J to 3 bases, leaving 2 bases not matched to a gene. This CDR3 is built from 15 residues. CDR3 coding DNA: TGTGCCAGCAGCTTGGTACAGGGGGCGACAGATACGCAGTATTTT. Protein: CASSLVQGATDTQYF.

This chain links TRBV20-1 with TRBJ1-5; 10 bases map to TRBD1. The junction had 3 bases not matched to a gene; V was cut back by 6 bases and J by 4 bases. This CDR3 spans 13 amino acids. Germline V gene data show CDR1 as DFQATT and CDR2 as SNEGSKA (reference sequence). CDR3 nucleotide sequence: TGCAGTGCAAGGACAGGGGGAAATCAGCCCCAGCATTTT. Protein sequence: CSARTGGNQPQHF.

This chain joins TRBV29-1 and TRBJ1-1; 9 bases agree with TRBD1. Germline V gene sequence: CDR1 SQVTM, CDR2 ANQGSEA. This CDR3 contains 13 residues. Trimming took 6 bases from V and 3 from J; bases not matched to a gene: 5. CDR3 region: CSVVRDRDTEAFF. Here the CDR3 DNA reads TGCAGCGTGGTTAGGGACAGGGACACTGAAGCTTTCTTT.

This clonotype was detected a few times. The rearrangement uses TRBV2 and TRBJ2-7; TRBD2 is a possible D gene (5 bases). The CDR3 is made up of 14 amino acids. From germline, CDR1 is SNHLY and CDR2 FYNNEI. The germline V and J ends were trimmed by 8 bases and 0 bases, with 14 bases remaining between them. The CDR3 protein is CASYKREGSYEQYF. DNA of the CDR3: TGTGCCAGCTATAAGAGGGAAGGCTCCTACGAGCAGTACTTC.

The chain carries TRBV12-3 or TRBV12-4 and TRBJ2-7, with D maybe TRBD2 (5 bases). V gave up 7 bases and J gave up 0 bases, with 16 bases separating them. The CDR3 runs to 15 residues. CDR3 amino acids: CASTIGAASSYEQYF. The CDR3 DNA is TGTGCCAGCACCATTGGAGCGGCTAGCTCCTACGAGCAGTACTTC.